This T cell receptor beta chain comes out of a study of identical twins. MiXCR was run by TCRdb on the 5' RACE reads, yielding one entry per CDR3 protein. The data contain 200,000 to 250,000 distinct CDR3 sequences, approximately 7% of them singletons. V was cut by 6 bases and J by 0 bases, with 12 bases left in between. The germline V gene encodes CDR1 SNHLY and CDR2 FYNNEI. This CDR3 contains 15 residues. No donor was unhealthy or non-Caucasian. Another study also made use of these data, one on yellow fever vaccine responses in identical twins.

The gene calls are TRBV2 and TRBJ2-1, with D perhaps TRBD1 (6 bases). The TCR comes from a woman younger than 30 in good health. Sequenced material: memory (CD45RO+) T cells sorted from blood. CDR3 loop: CASRQDSSSYNEQFF. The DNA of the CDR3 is TGTGCCAGCAGACAGGACAGCAGCTCCTACAATGAGCAGTTCTTC.